This TCR beta chain was profiled in a study of CD8 T cells in ankylosing spondylitis. General study points: Ankylosing spondylitis blood seemed to carry a telltale TCR beta motif made of several highly homologous variants. Disease-linked clones were found to be CD8+ and relatively rare in peripheral blood.

Germline V gene data show CDR1 as SNHLY and CDR2 as FYNNEI. V lost 2 bases to trimming and J lost 6 bases, with 10 bases between them. CDR3 length: 13 residues. TCRdb re-derived calls from the 5' RACE reads in MiXCR, one entry per CDR3 protein. The sample has fewer than 750,000 distinct CDR3 sequences, under 20% seen once. This clonotype was found a few times. The antigen remains undetermined. What was sequenced was blood, either unsorted or a sorted T cell fraction (not recorded which). The chain is built from TRBV2 and TRBJ1-2; a possible D gene is TRBD1 (5 bases). The origin of this receptor is a male donor with ankylosing spondylitis. CDR3 coding DNA: TGTGCCAGCAGTGAACTTTGGGGGGATGGCTACACCTTC. It translates to CASSELWGDGYTF.